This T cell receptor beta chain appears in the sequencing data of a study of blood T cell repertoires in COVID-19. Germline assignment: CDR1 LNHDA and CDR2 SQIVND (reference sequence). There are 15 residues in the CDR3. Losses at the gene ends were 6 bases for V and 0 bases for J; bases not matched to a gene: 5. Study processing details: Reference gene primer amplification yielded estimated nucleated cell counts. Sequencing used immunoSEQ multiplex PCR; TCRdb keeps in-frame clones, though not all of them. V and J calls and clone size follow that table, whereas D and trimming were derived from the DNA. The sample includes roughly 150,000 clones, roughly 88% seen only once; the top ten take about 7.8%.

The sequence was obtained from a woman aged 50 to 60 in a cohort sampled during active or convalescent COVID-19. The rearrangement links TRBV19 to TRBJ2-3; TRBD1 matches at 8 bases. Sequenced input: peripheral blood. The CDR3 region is CASSDRGGSTDTQYF. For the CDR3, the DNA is TGTGCCAGTAGCGACAGGGGCGGGAGCACAGATACGCAGTATTTT.